What follows is one T cell receptor beta chain and its context. The data stem from a study of CD8 T cells in Susac syndrome. Bulk CD8+ and CD4+ cells came from magnetic negative isolation; CD8+ TEMRA by FACS. cDNA came from approximately 0.5 to 1 ug RNA primed by random hexamers. TCRdb analysed the immunoSEQ multiplex PCR reads with MiXCR anew, one entry per CDR3 protein. The table lists under 200,000 distinct CDR3 sequences, around 94% of them singletons. Germline CDR1 and CDR2: SEHNR and FQNEAQ (reference sequence). The V and J ends lost 3 bases and 0 bases, in that order; junction bases with no gene match: 4. The CDR3 contains 18 residues.

The sequence was collected from a human donor in good health. The chain recombines TRBV7-9 with TRBJ2-1, with TRBD2 matching 14 bases. Material: CD4+ T cells from PBMCs. The CDR3 protein is CASSLTSGGAYSYNEQFF. For the CDR3, the DNA is TGTGCCAGCAGCTTGACTAGCGGGGGGGCATACTCCTACAATGAGCAGTTCTTC.